This TCR beta chain was recorded in a study of T cells in Graves' hyperthyroidism and ophthalmopathy. This clonotype was counted many times. What it binds is not known. Study results and caveats: Stable hyperthyroidism was separated from ophthalmopathy by a model based on 13 V-J features.

Stability of Graves' hyperthyroidism was defined as absent ophthalmopathy progression within 18 months. Extraction of PBMCs used 7.5 to 10 ml of fresh peripheral blood. The germline V gene has CDR1 DFQATT and CDR2 SNEGSKA (reference sequence). The CDR3 sequence is 17 residues long. V was trimmed by 5 bases and J by 0 bases, leaving 20 bases between them. From RNA transcripts, TCR beta CDR3 regions were amplified. Initially, a first-round RT-PCR of the TCR CDR3 employed the HTBI primer set. TCRdb re-called the multiplex PCR reads through MiXCR, storing one row per CDR3 protein. The data hold approximately 330,000 distinct CDR3 sequences, with around 20% observed a single time.

This sequence joins TRBV20-1 and TRBJ2-1; tentative D call: TRBD2 (6 bases). The sequenced material came from blood. The origin of this receptor is a woman between 50 and 59 years old with Graves' hyperthyroidism. Here the CDR3 reads CSAGRDWSSISYNEQFF. CDR3 DNA: TGCAGTGCTGGTCGGGACTGGAGCTCGATCTCCTACAATGAGCAGTTCTTC.